The text below deals with one T cell receptor beta chain. Its antigen is not known. The germline V and J ends were trimmed by 3 bases and 1 base, with 7 bases remaining between them. The CDR3 consists of 13 residues. The germline V gene has CDR1 DFQATT and CDR2 SNEGSKA (reference sequence). The sample, about 9.2 milliliters of peripheral blood, was drawn from each donor. Researchers isolated at least 7 million PBMCs per sample. A second PCR, run for roughly 7 to 12 cycles, used a sample-barcoded 5' primer plus a J-beta primer mix. Each CDR3 protein is one row after TCRdb ran MiXCR on the 5' RACE reads. The sample lists over 950,000 distinct CDR3 sequences, roughly 50% occurring once. These data are taken from a study of blood T cells in healthy people across ages. About the research overall: Template switching recovered approximately one barcoded beta molecule for every two T cells.

The study, taken as a whole, reports: For the donors, CMV status was unknown and possibly confounded expanded clonotype changes.

The sample comprised blood. The sequence derives from a woman aged 60-70 years in good health. The chain joins TRBV20-1 to TRBJ1-5; D remains unclear. In nucleotides, the CDR3 is TGCAGTGCTAGCGGACTCAGCAATCAGCCCCAGCATTTT. Its translation is CSASGLSNQPQHF.